This T cell receptor beta chain comes out of a study of patients and donors after allogeneic stem cell transplantation. This clonotype was seen ten or more times. TCRdb analysed the RT-PCR reads with MiXCR anew, one entry per CDR3 protein. The sample yields 900,000 to 1,000,000 distinct CDR3 sequences, roughly 18% seen once. Sequenced material: blood, either unsorted or a sorted T cell fraction (not recorded which). This TCR derives from a human donor who was either an allogeneic HSCT recipient or a stem cell or donor lymphocyte infusion donor (not recorded which). It is not recorded whose cells these are; they may come from a transplant donor.

The CDR3 region has the DNA TGTGCCAGCAGCGTAGGGCTAGCGGACACAGATACGCAGTATTTT. Protein product: CASSVGLADTDTQYF. This sequence joins TRBV9 and TRBJ2-3; 7 bases fit TRBD2. The V and J ends lost 0 bases and 2 bases, in that order; junction bases with no gene match: 3. This CDR3 comprises 15 residues. Germline values: CDR1 SGDLS, CDR2 YYNGEE.